The present T cell receptor (beta chain) was sequenced within a study of T-cell reconstitution after alpha-beta-depleted transplantation in children. Study findings and constraints: Some patients showed high day-60 TCRbeta diversity, which derived from surviving recipient T cells and thymic progenitors. Reportedly, only several hundred clones from non-depleted graft cells drove alpha-beta T-cell counts at about two months.

Notes on this clonotype: What it binds is unknown.

TCRbeta library construction was performed incorporating unique molecular identifiers. TCRdb processed the PCR reads anew with MiXCR; each CDR3 protein has one entry. The table has approximately 1,000,000 distinct CDR3 sequences, 25% to 30% seen once. Germline CDR1 and CDR2: DFQATT and SNEGSKA (reference sequence). This CDR3 is built from 14 residues. V was trimmed by 5 bases and J by 4 bases, leaving 17 bases between them. This rearrangement joins TRBV20-1 to TRBJ1-1; D call uncertain. This TCR was sampled from a boy under two years old who had a stem cell transplant for SCID, so the T cells may come from the graft donor. Sequencing used PBMCs, mostly from graft donor cells, obtained 360 days after TCRalphabeta/CD19-depleted stem cell transplant. As DNA, the CDR3 is TGCAGTGCTTCACGGGTCTTCCACGCCACTGAAGCTTTCTTT. It specifies CSASRVFHATEAFF.